This T cell receptor (beta chain) was identified in a study of regulatory T cells in long-lasting Graves disease. Time point reported: newly diagnosed GD, antithyroid drugs for less than 3 months. Making the TCR library involved RNA that had been extracted from PBMCs. Library construction for TCR beta used iRepertoire HTBI primers and Arm-PCR of CDR3 regions. Original methodology: Samples collectively showed around 56 TRBV and 14 TRBJ segments. MiXCR, run by TCRdb on the multiplex PCR reads, gives a single entry per CDR3 protein. TCRdb, rather than the study authors, made the V and J calls. The sample lists about 540,000 distinct CDR3 sequences; roughly 13% were seen once. This sample was also put to use in a study of T cells in Graves' hyperthyroidism and ophthalmopathy. From that second work: Diagnosis of hyperthyroidism was new in patients aged 18 to 65, and its duration was under 2 months.

The sequences come from peripheral blood mononuclear cells (PBMCs), collected at new diagnosis, from a patient treated with antithyroid drugs. This sequence was found in a man aged 30 to 45 with Graves disease.

The CDR3 DNA is TGTGCCAGCAGATCGGGCAGGACCTACGAGCAGTACTTC. This codes for CASRSGRTYEQYF. This chain joins TRBV7-2 and TRBJ2-7; no definite D call. There are 13 residues in the CDR3. Per germline, CDR1 SGHTA and CDR2 FQGNSA. Trimming removed 6 bases from V and 2 bases from J, with 11 bases in between.